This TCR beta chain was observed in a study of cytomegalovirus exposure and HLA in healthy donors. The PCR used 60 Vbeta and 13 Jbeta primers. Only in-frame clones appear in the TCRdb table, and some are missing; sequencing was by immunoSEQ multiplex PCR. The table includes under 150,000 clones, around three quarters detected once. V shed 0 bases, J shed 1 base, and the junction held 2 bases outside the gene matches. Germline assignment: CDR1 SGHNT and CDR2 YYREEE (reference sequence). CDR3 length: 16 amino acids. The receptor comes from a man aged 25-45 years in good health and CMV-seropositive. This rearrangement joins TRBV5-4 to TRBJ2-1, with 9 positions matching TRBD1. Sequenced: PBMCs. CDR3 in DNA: TGTGCCAGCAGCTTGGGCGGACAGGGGTCCTACAATGAGCAGTTCTTC. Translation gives CASSLGGQGSYNEQFF. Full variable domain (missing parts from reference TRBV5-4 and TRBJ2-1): ETGVTQSPTHLIKTRGQQVTLRCSSQSGHNTVSWYQQALGQGPQFIFQYYREEENGRGNFPPRFSGLQFPNYSSELNVNALELDDSALYLCASSLGGQGSYNEQFFGPGTRLTVL.